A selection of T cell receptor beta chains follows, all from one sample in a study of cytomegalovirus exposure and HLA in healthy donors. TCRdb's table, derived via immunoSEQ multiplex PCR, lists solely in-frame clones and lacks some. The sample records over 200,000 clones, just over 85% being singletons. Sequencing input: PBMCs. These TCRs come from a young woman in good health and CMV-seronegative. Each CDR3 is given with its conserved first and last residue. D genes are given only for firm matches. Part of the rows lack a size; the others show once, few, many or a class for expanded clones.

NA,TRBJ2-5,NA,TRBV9,TGTGCCAGCAGCGTAGGGACGGGATGGGAGACCCAGTACTTC,CASSVGTGWETQYF
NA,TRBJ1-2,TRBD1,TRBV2,TGTGCCAGCAGGGAAGGAGGGGGCCCGAGTCCCCTTGGCTACACCTTC,CASREGGGPSPLGYTF
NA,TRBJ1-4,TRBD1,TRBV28,TGTGCCAGCAGTTCCAAAACCGGGACAGGTCATGAAAAACTGTTTTTT,CASSSKTGTGHEKLFF
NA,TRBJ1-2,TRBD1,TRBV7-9,TGTGCCAGCAGCTCGGGACAGGGACAAGGCTACACCTTC,CASSSGQGQGYTF
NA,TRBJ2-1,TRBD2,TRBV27,TGTGCCAGCAGTTTATCGCTAGCGGGACTCTACAATGAGCAGTTCTTC,CASSLSLAGLYNEQFF
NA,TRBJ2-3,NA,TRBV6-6,TGTGCCAGCAGTTACCGGGGGGATACGCAGTATTTT,CASSYRGDTQYF
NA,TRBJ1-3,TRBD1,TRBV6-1,TGTGCCAGCAGGGAGGGACAGGGAGGCGGAAACACCATATATTTT,CASREGQGGGNTIYF
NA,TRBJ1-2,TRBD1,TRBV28,TGTGCCAGCAGTTCGCAGAGACAGGGAATACGTGGCTACACCTTC,CASSSQRQGIRGYTF
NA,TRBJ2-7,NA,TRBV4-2,TGTGCCAGCAGCCCCCTTCGGAGGGAGGCCACATTCCACGAGCAGTACTTC,CASSPLRREATFHEQYF
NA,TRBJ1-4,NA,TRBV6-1,TGTGCCAGCAGTGAAAGGGGCAGACAAACAACTAATGAAAAACTGTTTTTT,CASSERGRQTTNEKLFF
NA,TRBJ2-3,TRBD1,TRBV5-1,TGCGCCAGCAGCTTCGAGGGGGCAGGCACAGATACGCAGTATTTT,CASSFEGAGTDTQYF
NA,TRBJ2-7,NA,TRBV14,TGTGCCAGCAGCCAAGAGGAGGGATTCGGGGCTTTCTACGAGCAGTACTTC,CASSQEEGFGAFYEQYF
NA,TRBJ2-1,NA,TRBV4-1,TGCGCCAGCAGCCAAGTAAACAATGAGCAGTTCTTC,CASSQVNNEQFF
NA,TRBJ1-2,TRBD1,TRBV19,TGTGCCAGTAGTATAACCAGGGGGCACATCTATGGCTACACCTTC,CASSITRGHIYGYTF
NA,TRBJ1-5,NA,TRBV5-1,TGCGCCAGCAGCTTGGAGGGGAGCAATCAGCCCCAGCATTTT,CASSLEGSNQPQHF
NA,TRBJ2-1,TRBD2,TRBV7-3,TGTGCCAGCAGCTTACGGGGGGCGGGAGGCTACTACAATGAGCAGTTCTTC,CASSLRGAGGYYNEQFF
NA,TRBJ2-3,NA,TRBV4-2,TGTGCCAGCAGCCAAGACCGCCGGAGCACAGATACGCAGTATTTT,CASSQDRRSTDTQYF
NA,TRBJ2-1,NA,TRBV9,TGTGCCAGCAGCGTCGGGGGCGGGGGCTACAATGAGCAGTTCTTC,CASSVGGGGYNEQFF
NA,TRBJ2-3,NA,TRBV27,TGTGCCAGCAGTTTAGGGCCAGAAACAGATACGCAGTATTTT,CASSLGPETDTQYF
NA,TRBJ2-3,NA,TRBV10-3,TGTGCCATCAGTGAACCCACTCTAACGCGGACGCAGTATTTT,CAISEPTLTRTQYF
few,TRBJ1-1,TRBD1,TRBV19,TGTGCCAGTACTCCGGGACAGGCTTGGACTGAAGCTTTCTTT,CASTPGQAWTEAFF
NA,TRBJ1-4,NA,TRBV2,TGTGCCAGCAATGGTCGACAGCATCGAAATGAAAAACTGTTTTTT,CASNGRQHRNEKLFF
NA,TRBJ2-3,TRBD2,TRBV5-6,TGTGCCAGCAGCTTAGGCGGGGGTAGCACAGATACGCAGTATTTT,CASSLGGGSTDTQYF
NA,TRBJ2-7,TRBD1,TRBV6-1,TGTGCCAGCAGGGCGGGGACAGGGGCGCAGGAGTACTTC,CASRAGTGAQEYF
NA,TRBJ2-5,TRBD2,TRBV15,TGTGCCACCAGCAGAACTAGCGGGGAACAAGAGACCCAGTACTTC,CATSRTSGEQETQYF
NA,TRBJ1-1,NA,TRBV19,TGTGCCAGCTCCCCGACAGATAACACTGAAGCTTTCTTT,CASSPTDNTEAFF
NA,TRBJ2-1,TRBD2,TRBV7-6,TGTGCCAGCAGCTCAGTGGGCGGACTAGCGAACCACAATGAGCAGTTCTTC,CASSSVGGLANHNEQFF